Listed here are 28 T cell receptor beta chains from one sample, sequenced in a study of T cell repertoires in cytomegalovirus infection. TCRdb used MiXCR to reprocess the reads, holding one entry per CDR3 protein. The data contain 100,000 or so distinct CDR3 sequences, over 25% of them singletons. Their recognized antigens are unknown. Source: CD8+ T cells from cultured PBMCs, taken from culture after CMV antigen stimulation. The receptors were gathered from a human donor in good health (CMV status not recorded). Some clones in this sample may be carry-over from other donors' samples.

The rearrangement joins TRBV7-6 to TRBJ2-5; D possibly uses TRBD1 or TRBD2 (5 bases each). CDR1 and CDR2 (germline): SGHVS, FNYEAQ. V lost 3 bases, J lost 5 bases, and 10 bases lay in between. The CDR3 has 13 residues. The CDR3 spells CASSFMGRETQYF. The CDR3 DNA reads as TGTGCCAGCAGCTTTATGGGACGGGAGACCCAGTACTTC. Variable domain in full (rest from reference TRBV7-6 and TRBJ2-5): GAGVSQSPRYKVTKRGQDVALRCDPISGHVSLYWYRQALGQGPEFLTYFNYEAQQDKSGLPNDRFSAERPEGSISTLTIQRTEQRDSAMYRCASSFMGRETQYFGPGTRLLVL.

The chain uses TRBV27 and TRBJ1-1, with a weak D call TRBD1 (5 bases). The CDR3 extends over 13 amino acids. The V and J ends lost 0 bases and 6 bases respectively, with 8 bases between them. In germline, CDR1 is MNHEY, CDR2 SMNVEV (reference sequence). CDR3 in amino acids: CASSLSRGSEAFF. The CDR3 nucleotides are TGTGCCAGCAGTTTATCTAGGGGTTCTGAAGCTTTCTTT.

V gene TRBV4-1 combines with J gene TRBJ2-7, with TRBD1 matching 10 bases. The CDR3 is made up of 16 amino acids. The germline V gene has CDR1 MGHRA and CDR2 YSYEKL. The trim removed 3 bases at V and 6 bases at J, leaving 11 bases unmatched. The CDR3 sequence is CASSQDTSGQGFEQYF. The CDR3 DNA sequence: TGCGCCAGCAGCCAGGACACCTCGGGACAGGGGTTCGAGCAGTACTTC.

The chain is built from TRBV11-1 and TRBJ2-7; perhaps TRBD1 as D (5 bases). This CDR3 comprises 15 residues. The germline V gene encodes CDR1 SGHAT and CDR2 FQDESV (reference sequence). The V end was cut by 4 bases, the J end by 5 bases, with 18 bases between. CDR3 in DNA: TGTGCCAGCAGCTATAGTCCGGACATGATCCACGAGCAGTACTTC. Its translation is CASSYSPDMIHEQYF. Using reference TRBV11-1 and TRBJ2-7 for the parts outside the CDR3, the full variable domain is EAEVAQSPRYKITEKSQAVAFWCDPISGHATLYWYRQILGQGPELLVQFQDESVVDDSQLPKDRFSAERLKGVDSTLKIQPAELGDSAMYLCASSYSPDMIHEQYFGPGTRLTVT.

This rearrangement joins TRBV4-2 to TRBJ2-7; TRBD2 matches 15 bases. This CDR3 region has 15 residues. Germline loops: CDR1 LGHNA, CDR2 YNFKEQ. Trimming cost V 1 base and J 6 bases; bases outside gene matches: 1. This CDR3 is CASSQGTSGGAEQYF. DNA of the CDR3: TGTGCCAGCAGCCAAGGGACTAGCGGGGGGGCCGAGCAGTACTTC.

The rearrangement uses TRBV7-8 and TRBJ2-3; TRBD2 matches 7 bases. Looked up from germline, CDR1 is SGHVS and CDR2 is FQNEAQ. V lost 2 bases, J lost 4 bases, and 3 bases stayed unmatched. The CDR3 spans 14 residues. The CDR3 spells CASSLLGGSDTQYF. CDR3 bases: TGTGCCAGCAGCTTACTGGGGGGGTCAGATACGCAGTATTTT.

This clonotype has a count of ten or more. J is TRBJ1-6 and V is TRBV27, with no clear D. CDR1 MNHEY and CDR2 SMNVEV come from the germline V gene (reference sequence). V was shortened by 3 bases and J by 5 bases, with 5 bases between the two germline ends. The CDR3 consists of 13 residues. CDR3 nucleotides: TGTGCCAGCAGTTTGGGGAATAATTCACCCCTCCACTTT. Its protein product is CASSLGNNSPLHF.

The chain joins TRBV7-8 to TRBJ1-5; D gene ambiguous. The CDR3 sequence is 15 residues long. Germline V gives CDR1 SGHVS, CDR2 FQNEAQ. The V and J ends lost 0 bases and 2 bases respectively, with 8 bases between them. The CDR3 here is CASSLAGLGNQPQHF. CDR3 nucleotide sequence: TGTGCCAGCAGCTTAGCAGGGTTGGGCAATCAGCCCCAGCATTTT.

This clonotype was counted a few times. The chain joins TRBV7-2 to TRBJ1-5, with D maybe TRBD1 (5 bases). Germline lookup yields CDR1 SGHTA and CDR2 FQGNSA. The CDR3 covers 15 residues. V dropped 3 bases and J dropped 3 bases, with 12 bases sitting between them. The CDR3 is CASSLQGDPNQPQHF. Written as DNA, the CDR3 is TGTGCCAGCAGCTTGCAGGGCGACCCCAATCAGCCCCAGCATTTT.

The chain is built from TRBV15 and TRBJ2-1, with TRBD2 identical over 8 bases. V shed 0 bases, J shed 5 bases, and the junction held 15 bases outside the gene matches. The CDR3 has 19 amino acids. Germline V gene sequence: CDR1 LNHNV, CDR2 YYDKDF (reference sequence). CDR3 DNA sequence: TGTGCCACCAGCAGAGAGAGAGCCGGGGCGGGGGGCACGGACAATGAGCAGTTCTTC. Its translation: CATSRERAGAGGTDNEQFF.

This clonotype was detected many times. The CDR3, as DNA: TGTGCCAGCAGTTCCCCCCGGACAGGGGAAATGATCGGTTCCTACAATGAGCAGTTCTTC. It specifies CASSSPRTGEMIGSYNEQFF. The chain uses TRBV12-3 or TRBV12-4 and TRBJ2-1, with 9 bases identical to TRBD1. The V and J ends lost 4 bases and 1 base, in that order; junction bases with no gene match: 17. The CDR3 is 20 residues long.

This clonotype was counted at least ten times. This chain links TRBV2 with TRBJ2-7; D remains unclear. Germline CDR1 is SNHLY and CDR2 is FYNNEI. CDR3 length equals 12 residues. Trimming took 3 bases from V and 3 from J, leaving 6 bases between them. CDR3 protein: CASSDLFYEQYF. The CDR3 coding sequence is TGTGCCAGCAGTGACCTTTTCTACGAGCAGTACTTC.

This clonotype was seen ten or more times. The V and J genes are TRBV6-1 and TRBJ2-3, with 11 bases identical to TRBD2. The CDR3 has 13 residues. V trimming: 10 bases; J trimming: 4 bases; junction bases outside the gene matches: 4. CDR1 and CDR2 from the germline V gene are MNHNS and SASEGT. CDR3 loop: CAIPGLAADTQYF. In DNA, the CDR3 is TGTGCCATCCCGGGACTAGCGGCAGATACGCAGTATTTT.

The chain employs TRBV7-6 and TRBJ2-1; the match to TRBD1 covers 10 bases. Trimming removed 5 bases from V and 6 bases from J; junction bases left unmatched: 4. Per the germline V gene, CDR1 is SGHVS and CDR2 is FNYEAQ. The CDR3 contains 14 residues. The CDR3 DNA follows: TGTGCCAGCAGCGCCGGACAGGGGGTCAATGAGCAGTTCTTC. It is translated as CASSAGQGVNEQFF. The full variable domain, rest sourced from reference TRBV7-6 and TRBJ2-1, is GAGVSQSPRYKVTKRGQDVALRCDPISGHVSLYWYRQALGQGPEFLTYFNYEAQQDKSGLPNDRFSAERPEGSISTLTIQRTEQRDSAMYRCASSAGQGVNEQFFGPGTRLTVL.

The chain has TRBV6-5 and TRBJ2-1, with 11 bases identical to TRBD2. J gave up 6 bases and V 0 bases, and 4 bases lay outside the gene matches. The CDR3 length is 16 residues. Germline V lookup: CDR1 MNHEY, CDR2 SVGAGI. CDR3 sequence (DNA): TGTGCCAGCAGTTACTCCCGGACTAGCGGGTTCAATGAGCAGTTCTTC. It specifies CASSYSRTSGFNEQFF.

The chain couples TRBV29-1 to TRBJ1-1, with D unresolved. V lost 3 bases and J 5 bases, leaving 10 bases between the germline ends. The germline CDR1 and CDR2 sequences are SQVTM and ANQGSEA. This CDR3 has 12 amino acids. In DNA form, the CDR3 reads TGCAGCGTTGACTCCCTGGGGACTGAAGCTTTCTTT. Its protein product is CSVDSLGTEAFF. Full variable domain (rest looked up from reference TRBV29-1 and TRBJ1-1): SAVISQKPSRDICQRGTSLTIQCQVDSQVTMMFWYRQQPGQSLTLIATANQGSEATYESGFVIDKFPISRPNLTFSTLTVSNMSPEDSSIYLCSVDSLGTEAFFGQGTRLTVV.

The chain combines TRBV14 with TRBJ2-7, with D tentatively TRBD2 (6 bases). This CDR3 has 20 amino acids. Trimming shortened V by 0 bases and J by 5 bases, and 29 bases separated the two germline ends. Germline lookup yields CDR1 SGHDN and CDR2 FVKESK. The CDR3 protein is CASSQEWPQGLPGEPNEQYF. The CDR3 DNA reads as TGTGCCAGCAGCCAAGAGTGGCCCCAAGGGCTTCCGGGAGAACCTAACGAGCAGTACTTC.

This clonotype has more than one count but fewer than ten. This chain joins TRBV7-6 and TRBJ2-5; possibly TRBD1 for D (5 bases). Between the trimmed V and J ends, which lost 1 base and 1 base, there was a span of 10 bases. The CDR3 has 15 residues. Germline CDR1 SGHVS, CDR2 FNYEAQ. The chain's CDR3 is CASSLVQEPQETQYF. The CDR3 nucleotides read TGTGCCAGCAGCTTAGTACAGGAACCCCAAGAGACCCAGTACTTC.

This clonotype was detected a few times. This rearrangement joins TRBV20-1 to TRBJ2-1, with 14 bases that match TRBD2. J was trimmed by 0 bases and V by 5 bases; bases with no gene match: 6. The germline V gene has CDR1 DFQATT and CDR2 SNEGSKA (reference sequence). The CDR3 is 17 residues long. In DNA, the CDR3 is TGCAGTGCTGAGGGACTAGCGGGGGTGAGCTCCTACAATGAGCAGTTCTTC. This gives the protein CSAEGLAGVSSYNEQFF.

The CDR3 bases are TGTGCCAGCAGCCTTCTAGCGGGGGGAATCACAGATACGCAGTATTTT. It codes for CASSLLAGGITDTQYF. This chain connects TRBV9 to TRBJ2-3, with TRBD2 matching 11 bases. Looked up from germline, CDR1 is SGDLS and CDR2 is YYNGEE. With 4 bases clipped from V and 2 bases from J, the junction kept 6 bases outside the gene matches. The length of the CDR3 is 16 residues. Full variable domain (missing parts from reference TRBV9 and TRBJ2-3): DSGVTQTPKHLITATGQRVTLRCSPRSGDLSVYWYQQSLDQGLQFLIQYYNGEERAKGNILERFSAQQFPDLHSELNLSSLELGDSALYFCASSLLAGGITDTQYFGPGTRLTVL.

The genes are TRBV15 and TRBJ2-5; D is perhaps TRBD1 or TRBD2 (5 bases each). Germline CDR1 is LNHNV and CDR2 is YYDKDF (reference sequence). The CDR3 sequence is 11 residues long. Trimming shortened V by 3 bases and J by 10 bases, and 9 bases separated the two germline ends. The CDR3 nucleotides are TGTGCCACCAGCAGGGGGGATGACCAGTACTTC. This translates into CATSRGDDQYF.

V and J are TRBV5-4 and TRBJ1-4, with 9 bases aligning to TRBD1. The germline gives CDR1 SGHNT, CDR2 YYREEE (reference sequence). Trimming took 0 bases from V and 8 from J; bases not matched to a gene: 5. The CDR3 has 15 amino acids. The CDR3 DNA reads as TGTGCCAGCAGCTTGGTGGGACAGGGAGACGAAAAACTGTTTTTT. It translates to CASSLVGQGDEKLFF.

This clonotype was seen only once. This rearrangement joins TRBV28 to TRBJ2-3; a weak D match, TRBD1 (5 bases). V dropped 3 bases and J dropped 5 bases, with 21 bases sitting between them. Germline V CDR1 and CDR2: MDHEN, SYDVKM. The CDR3 runs 17 residues. CDR3 bases: TGTGCCAGCAGTTTCCCCCGGCGGACACCTGAAAGAGATACGCAGTATTTT. As protein: CASSFPRRTPERDTQYF. The variable domain in full, completed from reference TRBV28 and TRBJ2-3, reads DVKVTQSSRYLVKRTGEKVFLECVQDMDHENMFWYRQDPGLGLRLIYFSYDVKMKEKGDIPEGYSVSREKKERFSLILESASTNQTSMYLCASSFPRRTPERDTQYFGPGTRLTVL.

This sequence joins TRBV19 and TRBJ1-5; D uncertain. V gave up 9 bases and J gave up 0 bases, with 9 bases separating them. CDR1 is LNHDA, CDR2 SQIVND, per germline (reference sequence). There are 13 residues in the CDR3. For the CDR3, the DNA is TGTGCCAGCGCAGCTTATAGCAATCAGCCCCAGCATTTT. It specifies CASAAYSNQPQHF.

The genes are TRBV12-3 or TRBV12-4 and TRBJ2-1, with 12 bases fitting TRBD2. Germline trimming cut 6 bases from V and 9 bases from J; bases unmatched to any gene: 9. The CDR3 has 15 residues. The CDR3 here is CASSHLAGGPFEQFF. As DNA, the CDR3 is TGTGCCAGCAGCCATCTAGCGGGGGGGCCGTTTGAGCAGTTCTTC.

This clonotype occurred a few times. The chain combines TRBV2 with TRBJ1-1; D is possibly TRBD1 (5 bases). The CDR3 spans 12 residues. The germline CDR1 and CDR2 sequences are SNHLY and FYNNEI. Trimming pared 5 bases from V and 5 bases from J, leaving 9 bases between. CDR3 amino acids: CASSPRQTEAFF. CDR3 DNA: TGTGCCAGCAGTCCTAGACAGACTGAAGCTTTCTTT.

The genes are TRBV18 and TRBJ1-1, with D maybe TRBD1 (5 bases). The CDR3 is made up of 13 amino acids. Looked up from germline, CDR1 is KGHSH and CDR2 is LQKENI. Trimming pared 3 bases from V and 7 bases from J, leaving 12 bases between. DNA for the CDR3: TGTGCCAGCTCACCTGCGGGGGAGGGTGAAGCTTTCTTT. It encodes CASSPAGEGEAFF. Supplemented by reference TRBV18 and TRBJ1-1, the full variable domain reads NAGVMQNPRHLVRRRGQEARLRCSPMKGHSHVYWYRQLPEEGLKFMVYLQKENIIDESGMPKERFSAEFPKEGPSILRIQQVVRGDSAAYFCASSPAGEGEAFFGQGTRLTVV.

The chain carries TRBV7-9 and TRBJ1-6; no reliable D call. This CDR3 is built from 16 residues. V lost 0 bases and J lost 9, with 15 bases in between. The germline V gene has CDR1 SEHNR and CDR2 FQNEAQ (reference sequence). CDR3 sequence: CASSLAPDRVGSPLHF. The CDR3, as DNA: TGTGCCAGCAGCTTAGCGCCGGACCGCGTCGGTTCACCCCTCCACTTT. Full variable domain (rest looked up from reference TRBV7-9 and TRBJ1-6): DTGVSQNPRHKITKRGQNVTFRCDPISEHNRLYWYRQTLGQGPEFLTYFQNEAQLEKSRLLSDRFSAERPKGSFSTLEIQRTEQGDSAMYLCASSLAPDRVGSPLHFGNGTRLTVT.